A selection of T cell receptor beta chains follows, all from one sample in a study of cytomegalovirus exposure and HLA in healthy donors. Method: immunoSEQ multiplex PCR; TCRdb's copy keeps in-frame clones and lacks some. The data contain more than 200,000 clones, about 83% of them seen just once; the ten biggest clones take up roughly 1.3%. The sample comprised PBMCs. The source is a human donor in good health. Both conserved end residues are part of each CDR3. The D gene is left open where the match is weak. Size values are once, few and many counts, or a class for expanded clones, and some rows have none.

d_gene,j_gene,v_gene,abundance,CDR3nt,CDR3aa
TRBD2,TRBJ2-3,TRBV27,-,TGTGCCAGCAGTTTTAGCGGGGGGGGGCCGAGCACAGATACGCAGTATTTT,CASSFSGGGPSTDTQYF
TRBD2,TRBJ2-3,TRBV7-2,-,TGTGCCAGCAGCTTATGGGCTAGCGGGAGTTCTGGAGATACGCAGTATTTT,CASSLWASGSSGDTQYF
TRBD2,TRBJ2-5,TRBV15,-,TGTGCCACCAGCAACGACGCGGGAGGCCAGTACCAAGAGACCCAGTACTTC,CATSNDAGGQYQETQYF
TRBD1,TRBJ2-4,TRBV4-1,few,TGCGCCAGCAGCCAAGAGGGACAGCGGACGAACATTCAGTACTTC,CASSQEGQRTNIQYF
TRBD2,TRBJ2-7,TRBV15,-,TGTGCCACCAGCAGTATCCCCGGAAAACTAGCGGGAGTTAGCCTTTCCTACGAGCAGTACTTC,CATSSIPGKLAGVSLSYEQYF
-,TRBJ2-7,TRBV4-2,-,TGTGCCAGCAGCCAAGATAACGTACTCTCCTACGAGCAGTACTTC,CASSQDNVLSYEQYF
TRBD2,TRBJ2-1,TRBV5-1,-,TGCGCCAGCAGCCAAGGTCCGGGTCCAGCGGGAGACGGCTCCTACAATGAGCAGTTCTTC,CASSQGPGPAGDGSYNEQFF
-,TRBJ1-2,TRBV28,-,TGTGCCAGCAGTTCCCCTGGGGCGCCGGACTATGGCTACACCTTC,CASSSPGAPDYGYTF
TRBD2,TRBJ2-3,TRBV4-3,-,TGCGCCAGCAGATCTACTAGCGGCTCGAGAGATACGCAGTATTTT,CASRSTSGSRDTQYF
TRBD1,TRBJ1-4,TRBV28,-,TGTGCCAGCAGTATAGAGGGGGCAGGGGAAAAACTGTTTTTT,CASSIEGAGEKLFF
-,TRBJ2-3,TRBV6-4,-,TGTGCCAGCAGTCCAACTCATCGGGGAACCGGGAGAGCAGATACGCAGTATTTT,CASSPTHRGTGRADTQYF
-,TRBJ2-7,TRBV7-7,-,TGTGCTAGCAGCTTAGATTGGGGCAACGAGCAGTACTTC,CASSLDWGNEQYF
TRBD1,TRBJ1-1,TRBV6-5,-,TGTGCCAGCAGTAGGGGACAGGGGGCTGAAGCTTTCTTT,CASSRGQGAEAFF
-,TRBJ1-3,TRBV27,-,TGTGCCAGCCCATCCAGAATCTCTGGAAACACCATATATTTT,CASPSRISGNTIYF
-,TRBJ1-5,TRBV7-2,-,TGTGCCAGCAGCACCAACCAGGGAGGCGGGAATCAGCCCCAGCATTTT,CASSTNQGGGNQPQHF
TRBD1,TRBJ2-7,TRBV18,-,TGTGCCAGCTCACCACCGGGACAGGAATACGAGCAGTACTTC,CASSPPGQEYEQYF
TRBD2,TRBJ2-7,TRBV5-8,few,TGTGCCAGCAGCTTGGGAACTAGCGGGAGTTATTTGGGCGAGCAGTACTTC,CASSLGTSGSYLGEQYF
-,TRBJ2-6,TRBV15,-,TGTGCCGCCAGCAGAGCCCGAGAGGCGGGGGCCAACGTCCTGACTTTC,CAASRAREAGANVLTF
TRBD1,TRBJ1-2,TRBV28,-,TGTGCCAGCAGTACCCCCCCGGGACAGGGTAAGGGCTACACCTTC,CASSTPPGQGKGYTF
-,TRBJ1-5,TRBV2,-,TGTGCCAGCAGTGAAGGGTCCGGGTTTAGCAATCAGCCCCAGCATTTT,CASSEGSGFSNQPQHF
TRBD2,TRBJ2-3,TRBV10-3,-,TGTGCCATCAGTGAGTCTACTAGCGGGAGCACAGATACGCAGTATTTT,CAISESTSGSTDTQYF
TRBD2,TRBJ2-3,TRBV28,once,TGTGCCAGCGGACTAGCGGGAGTGGGGGGGGCCACAGATACGCAGTATTTT,CASGLAGVGGATDTQYF
-,TRBJ1-1,TRBV7-8,-,TGTGCCAGCAGCTTAGTGGGGGGGGCAGGTACTGAAGCTTTCTTT,CASSLVGGAGTEAFF
-,TRBJ1-1,TRBV11-2,-,TGTGCCAGCAGCGCTCGACAGATTAACACTGAAGCTTTCTTT,CASSARQINTEAFF
TRBD1,TRBJ2-7,TRBV28,-,TGTGCCAGCAGTCTTTCCGGGACAGCTAACTACGAGCAGTACTTC,CASSLSGTANYEQYF
-,TRBJ2-7,TRBV15,-,TGTGCCACCAGCAGAGATCTTTGGACACGGATTCCCTACGAGCAGTACTTC,CATSRDLWTRIPYEQYF
TRBD2,TRBJ2-7,TRBV10-3,-,TGTGCCACAAGGACTAGCGAGACTTACGAGCAGTACTTC,CATRTSETYEQYF
-,TRBJ2-1,TRBV14,-,TGTGCCAGCAGCCAGCGGGTTCGGACGGCATCCTACAATGAGCAGTTCTTC,CASSQRVRTASYNEQFF
TRBD1,TRBJ2-4,TRBV28,-,TGTGCCAGCAGTAGGACAGGGGGGAACATTCAGTACTTC,CASSRTGGNIQYF
TRBD1,TRBJ1-5,TRBV6-6,-,TGTGCCAGCACCAAGGACAGGGGCAATCAGCCCCAGCATTTT,CASTKDRGNQPQHF
TRBD2,TRBJ2-1,TRBV29-1,once,TGCAGCGTCTCCGGGACTAGCGGGAGTGCGTCCTACAATGAGCAGTTCTTC,CSVSGTSGSASYNEQFF
TRBD2,TRBJ2-5,TRBV7-7,once,TGTGCTAGCAGCCTGGGACTAGCGGGAGTTGAGACCCAGTACTTC,CASSLGLAGVETQYF
-,TRBJ1-2,TRBV11-2,-,TGTGCCAGCAGCTCACTGACGGGGGTCTATGGCTACACCTTC,CASSSLTGVYGYTF
TRBD1,TRBJ2-1,TRBV7-9,-,TGTGCCAGCAGCCCGCCCCGGACAGGGGGGTTTTACAATGAGCAGTTCTTC,CASSPPRTGGFYNEQFF
-,TRBJ2-7,TRBV28,-,TGTGCCAGCAGGTCAACAGGGACCTACGAGCAGTACTTC,CASRSTGTYEQYF
-,TRBJ1-3,TRBV30,-,TGTGCCTGGAGTCTCACAGCCTCTGGAAACACCATATATTTT,CAWSLTASGNTIYF
TRBD2,TRBJ2-7,TRBV4-1,once,TGCGCCAGCAGCCCGACCGTAAGACTAGCGGGAGGGTCCGACGAGCAGTACTTC,CASSPTVRLAGGSDEQYF
-,TRBJ2-6,TRBV12-5,-,TGTGCTAGTGGTGCTACGTTTGGGGCCAACGTCCTGACTTTC,CASGATFGANVLTF
TRBD2,TRBJ2-7,TRBV27,-,TGTGCCAGCAGTTACGGACTAGCGGGGACCTACGAGCAGTACTTC,CASSYGLAGTYEQYF
TRBD1,TRBJ1-2,TRBV9,-,TGTGCCAGCAGCGTAGCGTCGGGGACAGGCCTCTATGGCTACACCTTC,CASSVASGTGLYGYTF
-,TRBJ1-2,TRBV4-2,-,TGTGCCAGCAGCCAAGACCCCAATTTGGGAGGGAGCTATGGCTACACCTTC,CASSQDPNLGGSYGYTF
TRBD1,TRBJ2-2,TRBV6-1,-,TGTGCCAGCAGGGACGGACAGGATGGGGAGCTGTTTTTT,CASRDGQDGELFF
TRBD1,TRBJ1-4,TRBV2,-,TGTGCCAGCAGGGGGGACAGGGGAAATGAAAAACTGTTTTTT,CASRGDRGNEKLFF
TRBD1,TRBJ1-2,TRBV10-3,-,TGTGCCATCAGTGATCGGGGGACAGGCTTAGGGGGAGGCTATGGCTACACCTTC,CAISDRGTGLGGGYGYTF
TRBD2,TRBJ2-7,TRBV7-8,-,TGTGCCAGCAGCTTTACTAGCGGGACACCCTCCTACGAGCAGTACTTC,CASSFTSGTPSYEQYF
TRBD2,TRBJ2-1,TRBV5-1,once,TGCGCCAGCAGCCCGGTTGGGGGACTAGCGGGAGCAGGCGATGAGCAGTTCTTC,CASSPVGGLAGAGDEQFF
-,TRBJ2-5,TRBV4-1,-,TGCGCCAGCAGCCAAGAAGACTCGGCTAGCTCAAAGACCCAGTACTTC,CASSQEDSASSKTQYF
-,TRBJ2-7,TRBV5-5,-,TGTGCCAGCAGCCTGGCTTCGGAGCAGTACTTC,CASSLASEQYF
-,TRBJ2-1,TRBV12-5,-,TGTGCTAGTAGACCAGGGTACGATGAGCAGTTCTTC,CASRPGYDEQFF
TRBD2,TRBJ2-1,TRBV28,-,TGTGCCAGCAGTCAACGACTGACTAGCGGGACCCCCCGGTTCTTC,CASSQRLTSGTPRFF
-,TRBJ1-4,TRBV28,-,TGTGCCAGCAGAGGGCCGGGGGGTCCTAATGAAAAACTGTTTTTT,CASRGPGGPNEKLFF
TRBD1,TRBJ1-3,TRBV7-3,-,TGTGCCAGCAGCTTAATGGAGCAGGGGGTTGGTGGAAACACCATATATTTT,CASSLMEQGVGGNTIYF
-,TRBJ1-5,TRBV19,-,TGTGCCAGTAGTATAGGGAAGCGGCACAATCAGCCCCAGCATTTT,CASSIGKRHNQPQHF